The clone carrying this T cell receptor (beta chain) appeared once. No antigen is known for it. Investigators amplified TCR beta CDR3 regions from RNA transcripts. In the first round, RT-PCR was carried out with HTBI primers, and a multiplex PCR formed the second round. TCRdb ran MiXCR on the multiplex PCR reads and lists one entry per CDR3 protein. This table holds some 1.1 million distinct CDR3 sequences, about two fifths found once. The CDR3 is made up of 15 amino acids. The germline V gene encodes CDR1 LGHNA and CDR2 YNFKEQ. The J segment lost 2 bases and the V segment lost 0 bases, leaving 2 bases of the junction unmatched. This sample is part of a study of Graves' ophthalmopathy and Graves' hyperthyroidism. Study conclusions and caveats: Most clonotypes expanded in thyroid above 0.001 frequency were present in blood too.

Hyperthyroidism patients, all newly diagnosed, had under 2 months' duration and ages of 18 to 65. Additional autoimmune diseases, uncontrolled infections, pregnancy or lactation disqualified patients. V usage is TRBV4-2 and J usage is TRBJ2-3; 7 nucleotides align to TRBD1. The material sequenced was peripheral blood or thyroid tissue (not recorded which). This TCR was recovered from an adult man with Graves' hyperthyroidism. The CDR3 sequence: CASSQEDRFTDTQYF. The CDR3 coding sequence is TGTGCCAGCAGCCAAGAGGACAGGTTCACAGATACGCAGTATTTT.